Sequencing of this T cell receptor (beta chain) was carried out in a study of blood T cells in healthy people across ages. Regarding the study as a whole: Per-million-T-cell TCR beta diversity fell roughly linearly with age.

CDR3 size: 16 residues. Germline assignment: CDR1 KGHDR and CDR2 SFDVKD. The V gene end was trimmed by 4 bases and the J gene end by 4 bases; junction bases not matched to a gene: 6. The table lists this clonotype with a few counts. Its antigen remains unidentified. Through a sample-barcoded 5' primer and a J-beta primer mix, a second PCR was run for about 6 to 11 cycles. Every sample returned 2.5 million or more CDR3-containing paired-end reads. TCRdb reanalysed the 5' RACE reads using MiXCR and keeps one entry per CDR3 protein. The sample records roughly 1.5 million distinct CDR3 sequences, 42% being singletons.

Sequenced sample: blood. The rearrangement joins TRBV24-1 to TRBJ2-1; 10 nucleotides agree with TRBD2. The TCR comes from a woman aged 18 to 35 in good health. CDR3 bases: TGTGCCACCAGTGAACCCGGGACTAGCGTATACAATGAGCAGTTCTTC. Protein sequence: CATSEPGTSVYNEQFF.